The entry below describes one T cell receptor (beta chain). Its antigen is not identified. Losses at the gene ends were 4 bases for V and 2 bases for J; bases not matched to a gene: 7. The germline gives CDR1 MNHEY, CDR2 SMNVEV (reference sequence). This CDR3 is 16 amino acids long. The source of the sample is a study of healthy donors' naive CD4 and CD8 T cells. Study results and limitations: Chains were not paired, since alpha and beta were sequenced in bulk.

Starting from 450 to 550 ng of total RNA, TCR libraries were made with linear amplification. One entry per CDR3 protein results from TCRdb running MiXCR on the reads. Among roughly 200,000 distinct CDR3 sequences listed, around 74% were seen once. The chain combines TRBV27 with TRBJ2-3, with 9 bases aligning to TRBD1. Sequenced input: naive CD4+ and CD8+ T cells sorted from blood, pooled from several donors. The clonotype comes from a pool of human donors in good health; the sample pools cells from several healthy donors. DNA of the CDR3: TGTGCCAGCAGTTCGCCGGGACAGGGAGTCACAGATACGCAGTATTTT. Protein: CASSSPGQGVTDTQYF.